This TCR beta chain was obtained from a study of T cells after yellow fever vaccination. Points from the study as a whole: The secondary T-cell response peaked on day 5, not day 15, but was weaker.

About this clonotype: Its antigen is unknown.

Per germline, CDR1 SGHAT and CDR2 FQDESV (reference sequence). This CDR3 is 16 amino acids long. The V end lost 2 bases, the J end lost 2 bases, and 14 bases lay between the germline ends. TCRdb recomputed calls from the 5' RACE reads with MiXCR, one row per CDR3 protein. The sample consists of 450,000 to 600,000 distinct CDR3 sequences, about 17% of them appearing once. The chain recombines TRBV11-1 with TRBJ2-3; D might be TRBD1 or TRBD2, each matching 6 bases. The receptor comes from a young man who received the YFV17D yellow fever vaccine. The material was PBMCs, obtained less than 6 days after the first yellow fever vaccination. DNA for the CDR3: TGTGCCAGCAGCTTAAAACGGGGGCTTATCACAGATACGCAGTATTTT. The encoded protein is CASSLKRGLITDTQYF.